This entry features one T cell receptor (beta chain) sequence. Original analysis: Cell counts per sample came from amplifying reference gene primers. The method was immunoSEQ multiplex PCR; TCRdb's version includes in-frame clones alone and lacks a portion of them. For V, J and clone size, that table is used; D and trimming come from the DNA. The sample records 200,000 to 300,000 clones, around 88% being singletons. This specimen belongs to a study of blood T cell repertoires in COVID-19. Study-wide context: Samples of COVID-19 (acute and convalescent) were obtained from the United States, Italy and Spain. T cells, B-cell-depleted T cells, or PBMCs supplied cDNA or gDNA.

The CDR3 extends over 12 amino acids. Germline loops: CDR1 PRHDT, CDR2 FYEKMQ (reference sequence). Trimming stripped 1 base from V and 6 bases from J, with 7 bases between. V usage is TRBV13 and J usage is TRBJ2-7; D is unclear. This clonotype originated in a man aged 25 to 40 with active or convalescent COVID-19. Sequencing was performed on peripheral blood. In DNA, the CDR3 is TGTGCCAGCAGCTTAGTAATTTCCGAGCAGTACTTC. Amino acid sequence: CASSLVISEQYF. The whole variable domain, filled in from reference TRBV13 and TRBJ2-7, reads AAGVIQSPRHLIKEKRETATLKCYPIPRHDTVYWYQQGPGQDPQFLISFYEKMQSDKGSIPDRFSAQQFSDYHSELNMSSLELGDSALYFCASSLVISEQYFGPGTRLTVT.